The clone carrying this TCR beta chain was detected a few times. The source of the sample is a study of CD8+ T cells in alopecia areata. The V gene end was trimmed by 0 bases and the J gene end by 13 bases; junction bases not matched to a gene: 1. CDR1 SGHKS and CDR2 YYEKEE come from the germline V gene (reference sequence). This CDR3 region has 11 residues. RNA was isolated and reverse transcribed to cDNA, the sequencing template. The protocol was immunoSEQ multiplex PCR, while the TCRdb copy is restricted to in-frame clones and leaves out a portion. The table records about 110,000 clones, around 59% of them present only once.

This sequence originates from a human donor in good health. The rearrangement links TRBV5-5 to TRBJ2-1; 7 bases fit TRBD2. The specimen sequenced was CD8+ T cells sorted from blood. CDR3: CASSLGLAQFF. CDR3 nucleotides: TGTGCCAGCAGCTTGGGACTAGCTCAGTTCTTC.